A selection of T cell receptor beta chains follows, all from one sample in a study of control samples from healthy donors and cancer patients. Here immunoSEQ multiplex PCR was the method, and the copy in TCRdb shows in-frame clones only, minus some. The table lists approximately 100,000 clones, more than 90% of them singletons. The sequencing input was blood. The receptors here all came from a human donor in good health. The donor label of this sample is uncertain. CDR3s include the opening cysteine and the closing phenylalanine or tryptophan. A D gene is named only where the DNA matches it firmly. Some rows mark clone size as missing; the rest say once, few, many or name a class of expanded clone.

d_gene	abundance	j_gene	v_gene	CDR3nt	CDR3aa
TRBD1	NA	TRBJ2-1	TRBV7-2	TGTGCCAGCAGCGCCCCACAGGGGGCTGTCGAGCAGTTCTTC	CASSAPQGAVEQFF
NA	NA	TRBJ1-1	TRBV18	TGTGCCAGCTCACCTACCATCATCGCAGGGAACACTGAAGCTTTCTTT	CASSPTIIAGNTEAFF
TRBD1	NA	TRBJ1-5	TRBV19	TGTGCCAGTAGTATAGCAGGGGGGGGCAGGGGAGATCAGCCCCAGCATTTT	CASSIAGGGRGDQPQHF
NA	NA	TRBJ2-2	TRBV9	TGTGCCAGCAGCGTTTTAGGGAACACCGGGGAGCTGTTTTTT	CASSVLGNTGELFF
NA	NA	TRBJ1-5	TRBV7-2	TGTGCCAGCAGCTTAATTAATGGGAATCAGCCCCAGCATTTT	CASSLINGNQPQHF
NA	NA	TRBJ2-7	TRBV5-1	TGCGCCAGCCGTGAGGGGCTTAGCTCCTACGAGCAGTACTTC	CASREGLSSYEQYF
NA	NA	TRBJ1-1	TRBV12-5	TGTGCTAGTGGTTTGGTTATTGACGGTACCGTGACATTGAACACTGAAGCTTTCTTT	CASGLVIDGTVTLNTEAFF
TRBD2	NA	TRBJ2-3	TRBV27	TGTGCCAGCAGTTTACGGGGGGGCTACACAGATACGCAGTATTTT	CASSLRGGYTDTQYF
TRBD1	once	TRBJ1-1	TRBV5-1	TGCGCCAGCAGCTTGGCGGATCGGGCAGGGGGCACTGAAGCTTTCTTT	CASSLADRAGGTEAFF
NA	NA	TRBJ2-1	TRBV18	TGTGCCAGCTCACCCCGACCGCTACACAATGAGCAGTTCTTC	CASSPRPLHNEQFF
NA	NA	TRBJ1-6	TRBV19	TGTGCCAGTAGCGGGCAGGGCAATTCACCCCTCCACTTT	CASSGQGNSPLHF
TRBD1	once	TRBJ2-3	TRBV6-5	TGTGCCAGCAGAGGGACAGGGGGTCTCACAGATACGCAGTATTTT	CASRGTGGLTDTQYF
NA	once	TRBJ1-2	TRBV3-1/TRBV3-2	TGTGCCAGCAGCCCGACCCAGGGCTATGGCTACACCTTC	CASSPTQGYGYTF
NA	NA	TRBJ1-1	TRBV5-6	TGTGCCAGCACCCTAAGGCGGGGGAACACTGAAGCTTTCTTT	CASTLRRGNTEAFF
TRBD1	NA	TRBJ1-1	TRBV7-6	TGTGCCAGCAGCTTAGGGTGGACAGGGCTAGGAGACACTGAAGCTTTCTTT	CASSLGWTGLGDTEAFF
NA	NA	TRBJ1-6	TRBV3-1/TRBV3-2	TGTGCCAGCAGCCAAGTTCTCTCGAAGATATCACCCCTCCACTTT	CASSQVLSKISPLHF
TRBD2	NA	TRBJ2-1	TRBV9	TGTGCCAGCAGCCCGACTAGCGGCTCCTACAATGAGCAGTTCTTC	CASSPTSGSYNEQFF
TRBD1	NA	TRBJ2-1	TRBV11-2	TGTGCCAGCAGCTTAGGACAGGGGGATGAGCAGTTCTTC	CASSLGQGDEQFF
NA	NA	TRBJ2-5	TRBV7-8	TGTGCCAGCAGCTTAGGGACCGTCCAAGAGACCCAGTACTTC	CASSLGTVQETQYF
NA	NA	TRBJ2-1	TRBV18	TGTGCCAGCTCACCGGGGACAAACTCGTACAATGAGCAGTTCTTC	CASSPGTNSYNEQFF
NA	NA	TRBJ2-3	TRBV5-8	TGTGCCAGCAGCTGGGGTCGGACGGCCGACACAGATACGCAGTATTTT	CASSWGRTADTDTQYF
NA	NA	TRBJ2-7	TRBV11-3	TGTGCCAGCAGACAGCCCGGGACCTCCTACGAGCAGTACTTC	CASRQPGTSYEQYF
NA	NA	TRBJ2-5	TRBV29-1	TGCAGCGTTGAAGGGGCAGGGGAAGAGACCCAGTACTTC	CSVEGAGEETQYF
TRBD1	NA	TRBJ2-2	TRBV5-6	TGTGCCAGCAGTTCTACGACAGGGAGAATCTTAACCGGGGAGCTGTTTTTT	CASSSTTGRILTGELFF
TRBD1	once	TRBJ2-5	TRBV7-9	TGTGCCAGCAGCCCGACAGGGTCCCAAGAGACCCAGTACTTC	CASSPTGSQETQYF
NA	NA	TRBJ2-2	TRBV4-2	TGTGCCAGCAGCCATGGGGGGGGGCCGGACACCGGGGAGCTGTTTTTT	CASSHGGGPDTGELFF
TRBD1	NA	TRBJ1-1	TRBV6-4	TGTGCCAGCAGTGACGGACAGGGTCTGAGTGAAGCTTTCTTT	CASSDGQGLSEAFF
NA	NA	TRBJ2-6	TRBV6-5	TGTGCCAGCACCCTAAGGTCTTCTGGGGCCAACGTCCTGACTTTC	CASTLRSSGANVLTF
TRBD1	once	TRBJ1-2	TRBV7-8	TGTGCCAGCAGCCCGGGGGACAGTCGTGACTATGGCTACACCTTC	CASSPGDSRDYGYTF
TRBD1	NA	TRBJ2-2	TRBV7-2	TGTGCCAGCAGCGCAGACAGGGTCACCGGGGAGCTGTTTTTT	CASSADRVTGELFF
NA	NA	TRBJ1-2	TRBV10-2	TGCGCCAGCAGTGAGGGGCAGGCCAACTATGGCTACACCTTC	CASSEGQANYGYTF
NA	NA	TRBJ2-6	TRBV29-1	TGCAGCGTTGAAGAATTTCTGGGATACCCTGGGGCCAACGTCCTGACTTTC	CSVEEFLGYPGANVLTF
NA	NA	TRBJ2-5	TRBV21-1	TGTGCCAGCAGCAAACAAGATTCTCTTGGTACCCAGTACTTC	CASSKQDSLGTQYF
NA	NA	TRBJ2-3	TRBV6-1	TGTGCCAGCAGTGATGGGGGCGTCGGCGCAGATACGCAGTATTTT	CASSDGGVGADTQYF
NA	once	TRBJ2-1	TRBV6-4	TGTGCCAGCAGTGCCGAAAGGGGCAATGAGCAGTTCTTC	CASSAERGNEQFF
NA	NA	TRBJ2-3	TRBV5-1	TGCGCCAGCAGCTTGTCCGGGGCGTTCGGCGATACGCAGTATTTT	CASSLSGAFGDTQYF
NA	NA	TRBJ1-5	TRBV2	TGTGCCAGCAGGAGGGCAGGGGAAAGAGGAAGTCAGCCCCAGCATTTT	CASRRAGERGSQPQHF
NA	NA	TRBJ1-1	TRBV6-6	TGTGCCAGCAGACGCGTCGAAGCTGTTGCTTTCTTT	CASRRVEAVAFF
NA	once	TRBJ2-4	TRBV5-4	TGTGCCAGCAGCGAAGGACAGCTAGCCAAAAACATTCAGTACTTC	CASSEGQLAKNIQYF
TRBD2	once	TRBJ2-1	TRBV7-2	TGTGCCAGCAGCTTATCATCCCGGGGGGGCGAGGAGCAGTTCTTC	CASSLSSRGGEEQFF
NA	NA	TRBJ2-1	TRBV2	TGTGCCAGCCGGGAAAGGGCTCTCGGTATCAATGAGCAGTTCTTC	CASRERALGINEQFF
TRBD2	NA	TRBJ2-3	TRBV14	TGTGCCAGCAGCCATACCCCGGGGGGGATCACAGATACGCAGTATTTT	CASSHTPGGITDTQYF
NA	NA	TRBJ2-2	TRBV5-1	TGCGCCAGCAGCGACATGGGCCACCCAGGAACCGGGGAGCTGTTTTTT	CASSDMGHPGTGELFF
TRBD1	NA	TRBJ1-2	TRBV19	TGTGCCAGTAGTCTACGACCCGGGACAGGGGCTGGTGGCTACACCTTC	CASSLRPGTGAGGYTF
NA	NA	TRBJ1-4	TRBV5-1	TGCGCCAGCAGCTTGAAACTTGGGACCGGTGAAAAACTGTTTTTT	CASSLKLGTGEKLFF
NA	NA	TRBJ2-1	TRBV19	TGTGCCAGTAGTATAGATCTCAGGGGTCAGCAGTTCTTC	CASSIDLRGQQFF
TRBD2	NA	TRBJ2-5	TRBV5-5	TGTGCCAGCAGCTTGGTTACTAGCGGGTTCCAAGAGACCCAGTACTTC	CASSLVTSGFQETQYF
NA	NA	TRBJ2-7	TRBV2	TGTGCCAGCATAACCCCGGTGGACCCAACCTACGAGCAGTACTTC	CASITPVDPTYEQYF
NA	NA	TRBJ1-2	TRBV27	TGTGCCAGCAGCCTCAGGAGTAACTATGGCTACACCTTC	CASSLRSNYGYTF
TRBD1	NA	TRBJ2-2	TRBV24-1	TGTGCCACCAGCACAGGGGGCACCGGGGAGCTGTTTTTT	CATSTGGTGELFF
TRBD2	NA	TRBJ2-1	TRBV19	TGTGCCAGTAGCCTAGGGGGACTAGCGGCTATCTCCTACAATGAGCAGTTCTTC	CASSLGGLAAISYNEQFF
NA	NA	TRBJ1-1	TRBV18	TGTGCCAGCTCACCGGGGAGCGGCGGACGGTCGAACACTGAAGCTTTCTTT	CASSPGSGGRSNTEAFF
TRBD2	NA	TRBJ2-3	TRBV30	TGTGCCTGGAGTGTACGGAGAACTAGCGGTACCACAGATACGCAGTATTTT	CAWSVRRTSGTTDTQYF
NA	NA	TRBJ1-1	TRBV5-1	TGCGCCAGCAGCTCCGACCTTAGGGAAAGGACTGAAGCTTTCTTT	CASSSDLRERTEAFF
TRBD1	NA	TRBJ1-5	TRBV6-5	TGTGCCAGCTTCCGGACAGGATATAGCAATCAGCCCCAGCATTTT	CASFRTGYSNQPQHF
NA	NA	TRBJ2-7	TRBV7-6	TGTGCCAGCAGCTTAGACCCGGCCTCCCACGAGCAGTACTTC	CASSLDPASHEQYF
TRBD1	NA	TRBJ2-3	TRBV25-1	TGTGCCAGCAGTAAACAGGGGATTACAGATACGCAGTATTTT	CASSKQGITDTQYF